This TCR beta chain was sequenced during a study of CXCR4 blockade with PD-1 therapy in pancreatic cancer. Profiled with immunoSEQ multiplex PCR; TCRdb holds only in-frame clones, not every one. Of 2,500 to 3,500 clones listed, 30% to 45% were seen once; the top ten hold 27%. There are 16 residues in the CDR3. Trimming took 4 bases from V and 8 from J; bases not matched to a gene: 12. Germline values: CDR1 SGDLS, CDR2 YYNGEE. The clonotype was recovered from a human donor with pancreatic ductal adenocarcinoma. The sample was tumor tissue. The chain joins TRBV9 to TRBJ2-1, with 10 nucleotides matching TRBD1. CDR3 bases: TGTGCCAGCAGCCTTCAAGCCCGGGACAGGGGTGATGAGCAGTTCTTC. Protein: CASSLQARDRGDEQFF. The full variable domain, in which reference TRBV9 and TRBJ2-1 provide the parts outside the CDR3, is DSGVTQTPKHLITATGQRVTLRCSPRSGDLSVYWYQQSLDQGLQFLIQYYNGEERAKGNILERFSAQQFPDLHSELNLSSLELGDSALYFCASSLQARDRGDEQFFGPGTRLTVL.